The rows below give T cell receptor beta chains drawn from one sample of a study of shared clonotypes between healthy human individuals. Clones were read by immunoSEQ multiplex PCR, and TCRdb kept only the in-frame ones, dropping some. The top ten hold more than 1.5% of the sample, which has around 1.9 million clones, 85% to 95% seen once. Sequenced: naive CD8+ T cells from PBMCs. Every receptor here comes from a man aged 18 to 35 in good health. Some clones in this sample may be carry-over from other donors' samples. The CDR3 runs from the conserved cysteine through the conserved F or W. The order of the fields is D gene, J gene, clone size, V gene, CDR3 DNA, CDR3 protein. D genes are given only for firm matches. Not all rows give a size; the values are once, few, many and, for expanded clones, a class.

>NA|TRBJ2-7|NA|TRBV28
TGTGCCAGCAGTCTAACGCGGGGAGGTGCGGAATCCCTTTTT
CASSLTRGGAESLF
>TRBD1|TRBJ2-1|NA|TRBV5-1
TGCGCCAGCAGCTTGGGGGACAGGGAATCGGACAATGAGCAGTTCTTC
CASSLGDRESDNEQFF
>NA|TRBJ1-5|NA|TRBV13
TGTGCCAGCAGCTTAGGGGCAGGCCTGAATCAGCCCCAGCATTTT
CASSLGAGLNQPQHF
>TRBD2|TRBJ2-5|NA|TRBV27
TGTGCCAGCATGGGGGGGGAAGAGACCCAGTACTTC
CASMGGEETQYF
>NA|TRBJ1-2|NA|TRBV7-9
TGTGCCAGCAGCGGACAACTGCTCTATGGCTACACCTTC
CASSGQLLYGYTF
>NA|TRBJ1-5|NA|TRBV19
TGTGCCAGTAGTAAATATCGGGGGAATCAGCCCCAGCATTTT
CASSKYRGNQPQHF
>TRBD1|TRBJ2-7|NA|TRBV7-3
TGTGCCAGCAGCTTTGGGGACAGAGGCTCCTACGAGCAGTACTTC
CASSFGDRGSYEQYF
>NA|TRBJ1-2|NA|TRBV28
TGTGCCAGCAGTCCCAGGGAGGTCAGCTATGGCTACACCTTC
CASSPREVSYGYTF
>NA|TRBJ2-3|once|TRBV28
TGTGCCAGCAGTTTAAGTTCCCTCCCCCGTTCGACAGATACGCAGTATTTT
CASSLSSLPRSTDTQYF
>NA|TRBJ2-6|NA|TRBV5-1
TGCGCCAGCAGCTTGGAGGGTTTTCAGGGGGCCAACGTCCTGACTTTC
CASSLEGFQGANVLTF
>NA|TRBJ2-7|NA|TRBV27
TGTGCCAGCATTATAAGGGGTAAAGGATCCTACGAGCAGTACTTC
CASIIRGKGSYEQYF
>TRBD2|TRBJ2-1|NA|TRBV27
TGTGCCAGCAGTTCCGAGAAACTAGCGGAGTTTTACAATGAGCAGTTCTTC
CASSSEKLAEFYNEQFF